The 21 T cell receptor beta chains below were found in one sample sequenced in a study of response to subunit inactivated influenza vaccine. MiXCR, run by TCRdb on the RT-PCR reads, gives a single entry per CDR3 protein. The sample lists about 160,000 distinct CDR3 sequences, roughly 11% occurring once. Source: non-naive T cells sorted from PBMCs, taken around seven weeks after vaccination. Receptor source: a man aged 45-65 years who received an inactivated influenza vaccine.

This clonotype has only a few counts. V and J are TRBV2 and TRBJ1-5, with a tentative D call TRBD1 (6 bases). Germline V gene data show CDR1 as SNHLY and CDR2 as FYNNEI. V was shortened by 6 bases and J by 3 bases, with 12 bases between the two germline ends. The CDR3 has 14 residues. The CDR3 nucleotides are TGTGCCAGCAGGATGACAGGAGTCAATCAGCCCCAGCATTTT. This encodes CASRMTGVNQPQHF.

In its sample, this clonotype was seen a few times. The chain recombines TRBV10-3 with TRBJ2-7; D perhaps matches TRBD1 (6 bases). The CDR3 spans 13 residues. V lost 4 bases, J lost 2 bases, and 9 bases lay in between. From germline, CDR1 is ENHRY and CDR2 SYGVKD. As DNA, the CDR3 is TGTGCCATCAGTGGGGGGCCCCCCTACGAGCAGTACTTC. Translation gives CAISGGPPYEQYF.

V and J are TRBV28 and TRBJ1-4; D is unresolved. From germline, CDR1 is MDHEN and CDR2 SYDVKM. With 6 bases removed from V and 7 bases from J, the gap between germline ends came to 24 bases. The CDR3 covers 17 residues. The CDR3 DNA sequence: TGTGCCAGCAGCCCGTCCGTCATTAGGGTAAAGGCTGAAAAACTGTTTTTT. Translation gives CASSPSVIRVKAEKLFF.

The rearrangement uses TRBV28 and TRBJ2-5, with a possible D match to TRBD2 (5 bases). This CDR3 has 15 amino acids. V lost 7 bases and J 4 bases, leaving 19 bases between the germline ends. The germline V gene encodes CDR1 MDHEN and CDR2 SYDVKM. The CDR3 nucleotides read TGTGCCAGCACCACCATGAGGGTCGGAGGAGAGACCCAGTACTTC. It is translated as CASTTMRVGGETQYF.

This clonotype has at least ten counts. The chain joins TRBV12-3 or TRBV12-4 to TRBJ2-1, with 10 bases fitting TRBD2. V gave up 6 bases and J gave up 7 bases; unmatched junction bases: 9. The CDR3 covers 15 residues. CDR3 in DNA: TGTGCCAGCAGCAAAACTAGCGGGATGAATAATGAGCAGTTCTTC. Translating it yields CASSKTSGMNNEQFF.

This clonotype was counted a few times. The genes are TRBV11-2 and TRBJ2-2; tentatively, D is TRBD2 (6 bases). The CDR3 has 15 residues. Trimming removed 3 bases from V and 0 bases from J, with 8 bases in between. The germline CDR1 and CDR2 sequences are SGHAT and FQNNGV. CDR3 loop: CASSFVAANTGELFF. The DNA of the CDR3 is TGTGCCAGCAGCTTCGTAGCGGCGAACACCGGGGAGCTGTTTTTT.

In its sample, this clonotype was seen many times. This rearrangement joins TRBV15 to TRBJ2-5; maybe TRBD2 (5 bases). The germline CDR1 and CDR2 sequences are LNHNV and YYDKDF (reference sequence). CDR3 length: 16 residues. V lost 2 bases, J lost 7 bases, and 20 bases lay in between. CDR3 sequence: CATSRPQRRSLATQYF. The CDR3 DNA follows: TGTGCCACCAGCAGACCCCAGCGGAGGAGTCTCGCGACCCAGTACTTC.

This clonotype has only a few counts. The chain uses TRBV5-4 and TRBJ2-4; no reliable D call. Germline CDR1 SGHNT, CDR2 YYREEE (reference sequence). Trimming shortened V by 3 bases and J by 5 bases, and 9 bases separated the two germline ends. The CDR3 extends over 13 amino acids. The CDR3 protein is CASSWGFENIQYF. The DNA for the CDR3 is TGTGCCAGCAGCTGGGGTTTCGAAAACATTCAGTACTTC.

The rearrangement joins TRBV6-1 to TRBJ2-2; D is undetermined. Trimming removed 3 bases from V and 10 bases from J, with 18 bases in between. CDR1 and CDR2 (germline): MNHNS, SASEGT. The CDR3 has 15 residues. This chain's CDR3 is CASSDAGVKKQELFF. In nucleotides, the CDR3 is TGTGCCAGCAGTGATGCCGGCGTGAAGAAACAGGAGCTGTTTTTT.

This clonotype was found many times. The gene calls are TRBV3-1 and TRBJ2-7, with TRBD2 matching 13 bases. Trimming removed 4 bases from V and 6 bases from J; junction bases left unmatched: 9. The length of the CDR3 is 16 residues. Germline V gene sequence: CDR1 LGHDT, CDR2 YNNKEL (reference sequence). The CDR3 sequence: CASSPGGGLAGVEQYF. The CDR3 coding sequence is TGTGCCAGCAGCCCCGGAGGAGGACTAGCGGGAGTCGAGCAGTACTTC.

This clonotype was found a few times. This chain connects TRBV20-1 to TRBJ1-5; 7 bases are shared with TRBD1. The CDR3 spans 14 residues. With V trimmed by 6 bases and J by 0 bases, 5 bases remained unmatched. Per the germline V gene, CDR1 is DFQATT and CDR2 is SNEGSKA (reference sequence). CDR3 in amino acids: CSAMGQLSNQPQHF. CDR3 nucleotides: TGCAGTGCGATGGGACAGCTTAGCAATCAGCCCCAGCATTTT.

The CDR3 sequence is CSAVDRRHGNQPQHF. CDR3 DNA: TGCAGTGCCGTCGACCGCCGGCACGGCAATCAGCCCCAGCATTTT. The V call is TRBV20-1, the J call TRBJ1-5; no definite D call. The CDR3 has 15 residues. V was pared by 6 bases and J by 2 bases, with 17 bases between. Germline V lookup: CDR1 DFQATT, CDR2 SNEGSKA (reference sequence).

In its sample, this clonotype was seen a few times. The chain uses TRBV5-8 and TRBJ2-7; D may be TRBD1 or TRBD2 (5 bases each). Germline V gene lookup returns CDR1 SGHTS and CDR2 YDEGEE. The ends were cut back, 3 bases at V and 5 bases at J, with 18 bases in the middle. CDR3 size: 15 residues. In nucleotides, the CDR3 is TGTGCCAGCAGCTCGATGACAGTCTTCGGGGACGAGCAGTACTTC. It specifies CASSSMTVFGDEQYF. The full variable domain, in which reference TRBV5-8 and TRBJ2-7 provide the parts outside the CDR3, is EAGVTQSPTHLIKTRGQQATLRCSPISGHTSVYWYQQALGLGLQFLLWYDEGEERNRGNFPPRFSGRQFPNYSSELNVNALELEDSALYLCASSSMTVFGDEQYFGPGTRLTVT.

This clonotype was recorded at least ten times. The CDR3 spells CASSLGPASGSTDTQYF. CDR3 nucleotide sequence: TGCGCCAGCAGCTTAGGACCGGCTAGCGGGAGCACAGATACGCAGTATTTT. The chain joins TRBV5-1 to TRBJ2-3, with TRBD2 matching 8 bases. CDR3 length: 17 residues. Germline CDR1 and CDR2: SGHRS and YFSETQ. V dropped 2 bases and J dropped 0; count of bases not matched to a gene: 8. Together with reference TRBV5-1 and TRBJ2-3, the CDR3 gives the full variable domain: KAGVTQTPRYLIKTRGQQVTLSCSPISGHRSVSWYQQTPGQGLQFLFEYFSETQRNKGNFPGRFSGRQFSNSRSEMNVSTLELGDSALYLCASSLGPASGSTDTQYFGPGTRLTVL.

This clonotype showed up just a few times. The chain couples TRBV30 to TRBJ1-5; 11 bases line up with TRBD1. Per the germline V gene, CDR1 is GTSNPN and CDR2 is SVGIG (reference sequence). With 1 base clipped from V and 6 bases from J, the junction kept 2 bases outside the gene matches. CDR3 length: 14 residues. The CDR3 DNA reads TGTGCCTGGAGTGAGGGACAGGGGGTTCAGCCCCAGCATTTT. Protein: CAWSEGQGVQPQHF.

This clonotype has a count of ten or more. The chain couples TRBV12-3 or TRBV12-4 to TRBJ2-7, with TRBD2 matching over 10 bases. The CDR3 spans 14 residues. V gave up 5 bases and J gave up 6 bases; unmatched junction bases: 7. The CDR3: CASSTSGGAREQYF. The CDR3 nucleotides read TGTGCCAGCAGTACGAGCGGGGGGGCCCGCGAGCAGTACTTC.

A few counts support this clonotype. This chain joins TRBV18 and TRBJ1-2; 9 nucleotides line up with TRBD1. V trimming: 4 bases; J trimming: 4 bases; junction bases outside the gene matches: 7. CDR3 size: 15 residues. Germline loops: CDR1 KGHSH, CDR2 LQKENI. The CDR3 sequence: CASSLPGTGPYGYTF. CDR3 coding DNA: TGTGCCAGCTCACTTCCGGGGACAGGGCCCTATGGCTACACCTTC.

This chain links TRBV20-1 with TRBJ2-3; D remains unclear. V was trimmed by 7 bases and J by 4 bases, leaving 18 bases between them. Germline V gene lookup returns CDR1 DFQATT and CDR2 SNEGSKA (reference sequence). The CDR3 length is 14 residues. The CDR3 here is CSVVSSLKPDTQYF. The DNA of the CDR3 is TGCAGTGTGGTGAGTTCTTTGAAGCCAGATACGCAGTATTTT.

This clonotype has ten or more counts. The chain employs TRBV4-1 and TRBJ2-1; the match to TRBD2 covers 13 bases. The CDR3 totals 16 residues. Germline trimming cut 2 bases from V and 9 bases from J; bases unmatched to any gene: 7. CDR1 is MGHRA, CDR2 YSYEKL, per germline. The CDR3 is CASSQTSGGADVEQFF. The CDR3 region has the DNA TGCGCCAGCAGCCAAACTAGCGGGGGGGCCGACGTTGAGCAGTTCTTC.

The rearrangement joins TRBV6-1 to TRBJ1-2; TRBD1 is a possible D gene (5 bases). Trimming left V 5 bases short and J 4 bases short, with 14 bases between. CDR1 and CDR2 (germline): MNHNS, SASEGT. The CDR3 has 14 residues. The chain's CDR3 is CASSTMAGPYGYTF. CDR3 nucleotide sequence: TGTGCCAGCAGTACGATGGCAGGGCCCTATGGCTACACCTTC.

The chain uses TRBV7-9 and TRBJ1-2, with D possibly TRBD1 on 5 matching bases. The CDR3 consists of 14 residues. V was trimmed by 4 bases and J by 8 bases, leaving 17 bases between them. Looked up from germline, CDR1 is SEHNR and CDR2 is FQNEAQ (reference sequence). The CDR3 DNA sequence: TGTGCCAGCAGCTGGTCCGGGCCAGGGAGAGGCTACACCTTC. Translated, it gives CASSWSGPGRGYTF. The full variable domain, with the rest looked up from reference TRBV7-9 and TRBJ1-2, is DTGVSQNPRHKITKRGQNVTFRCDPISEHNRLYWYRQTLGQGPEFLTYFQNEAQLEKSRLLSDRFSAERPKGSFSTLEIQRTEQGDSAMYLCASSWSGPGRGYTFGSGTRLTVV.